Sequencing of this T cell receptor beta chain was carried out in a study of T cell responses to AZD1222 COVID-19 vaccine. Assay used: immunoSEQ multiplex PCR; TCRdb lists only in-frame clones, some missing. This sample yields about 84,000 clones, of which 70% to 90% are seen a single time; roughly 10% belongs to the top ten. The CDR3 is made up of 14 amino acids. V lost 7 bases, J lost 7 bases, and 20 bases lay in between. Germline CDR1 reads SGHAT; CDR2 reads FQDESV (reference sequence). The TCR was taken from an adult who received the AZD1222 COVID-19 vaccine. Sequenced material: peripheral blood, taken 28 days after the second AZD1222 dose. The rearrangement joins TRBV11-1 to TRBJ2-7; D might be TRBD2 (6 bases). CDR3 residues: CASTLDYSEGEQYF. The CDR3 DNA follows: TGTGCCAGCACCCTGGACTATTCTGAGGGGGAGCAGTACTTC. Based on the CDR3 plus reference TRBV11-1 and TRBJ2-7, the full variable domain is EAEVAQSPRYKITEKSQAVAFWCDPISGHATLYWYRQILGQGPELLVQFQDESVVDDSQLPKDRFSAERLKGVDSTLKIQPAELGDSAMYLCASTLDYSEGEQYFGPGTRLTVT.